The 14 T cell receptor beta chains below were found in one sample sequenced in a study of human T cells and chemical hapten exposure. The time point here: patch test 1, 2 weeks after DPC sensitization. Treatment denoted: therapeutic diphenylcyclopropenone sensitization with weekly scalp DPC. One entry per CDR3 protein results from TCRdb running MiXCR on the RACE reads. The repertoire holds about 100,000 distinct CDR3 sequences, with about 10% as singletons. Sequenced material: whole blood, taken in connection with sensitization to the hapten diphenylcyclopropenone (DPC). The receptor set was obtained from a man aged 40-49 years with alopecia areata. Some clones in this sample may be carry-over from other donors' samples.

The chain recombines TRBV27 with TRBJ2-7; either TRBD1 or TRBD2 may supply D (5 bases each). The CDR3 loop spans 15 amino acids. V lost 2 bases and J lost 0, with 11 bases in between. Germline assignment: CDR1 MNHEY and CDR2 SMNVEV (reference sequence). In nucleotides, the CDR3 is TGTGCCAGCAGTTTAAAGCCAGGGACCTCCTACGAGCAGTACTTC. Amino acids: CASSLKPGTSYEQYF.

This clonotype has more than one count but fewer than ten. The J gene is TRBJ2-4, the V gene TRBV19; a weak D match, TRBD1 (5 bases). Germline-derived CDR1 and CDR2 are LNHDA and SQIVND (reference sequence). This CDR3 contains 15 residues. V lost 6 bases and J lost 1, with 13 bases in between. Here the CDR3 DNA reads TGTGCCAGTAGCCCGAAGGGGCTGGCCAAAAACATTCAGTACTTC. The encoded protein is CASSPKGLAKNIQYF. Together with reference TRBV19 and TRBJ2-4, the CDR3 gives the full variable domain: DGGITQSPKYLFRKEGQNVTLSCEQNLNHDAMYWYRQDPGQGLRLIYYSQIVNDFQKGDIAEGYSVSREKKESFPLTVTSAQKNPTAFYLCASSPKGLAKNIQYFGAGTRLSVL.

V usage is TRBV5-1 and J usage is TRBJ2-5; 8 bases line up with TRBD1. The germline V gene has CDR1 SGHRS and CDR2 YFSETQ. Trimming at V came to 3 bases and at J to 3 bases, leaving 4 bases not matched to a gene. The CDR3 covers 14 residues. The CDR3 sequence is CASSSQGDEETQYF. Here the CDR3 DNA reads TGCGCCAGCAGCTCACAGGGGGATGAAGAGACCCAGTACTTC.

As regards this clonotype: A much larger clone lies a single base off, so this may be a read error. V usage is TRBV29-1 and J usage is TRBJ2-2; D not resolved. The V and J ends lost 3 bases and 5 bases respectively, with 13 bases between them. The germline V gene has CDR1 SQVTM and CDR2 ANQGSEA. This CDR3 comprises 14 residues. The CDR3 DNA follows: TGCAGCGTTGACGGCGAGAGAGGTACCGGGGAGCTGTTTTTT. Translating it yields CSVDGERGTGELFF.

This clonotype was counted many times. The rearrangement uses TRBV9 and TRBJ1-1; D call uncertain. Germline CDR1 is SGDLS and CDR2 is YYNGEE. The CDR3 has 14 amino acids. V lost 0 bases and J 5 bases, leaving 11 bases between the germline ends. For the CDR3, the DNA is TGTGCCAGCAGCGTAGGGGGTCCCCATACTGAAGCTTTCTTT. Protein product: CASSVGGPHTEAFF.

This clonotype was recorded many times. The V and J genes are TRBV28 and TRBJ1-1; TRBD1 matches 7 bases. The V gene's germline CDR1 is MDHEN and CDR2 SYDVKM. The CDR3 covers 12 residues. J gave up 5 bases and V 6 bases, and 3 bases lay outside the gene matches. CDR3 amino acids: CASRQGRTEAFF. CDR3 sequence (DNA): TGTGCCAGCAGACAGGGGAGAACTGAAGCTTTCTTT.

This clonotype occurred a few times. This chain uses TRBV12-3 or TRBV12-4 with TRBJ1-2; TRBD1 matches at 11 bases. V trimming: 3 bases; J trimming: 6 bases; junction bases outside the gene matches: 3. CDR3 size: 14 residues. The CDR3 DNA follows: TGTGCCAGCAGTTTTGGGGACAGGGGGAATGGCTACACCTTC. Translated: CASSFGDRGNGYTF.

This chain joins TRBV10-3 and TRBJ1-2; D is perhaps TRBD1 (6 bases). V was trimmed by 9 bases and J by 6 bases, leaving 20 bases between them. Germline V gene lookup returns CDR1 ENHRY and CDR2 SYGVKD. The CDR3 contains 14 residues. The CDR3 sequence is CAITAGTPSDGYTF. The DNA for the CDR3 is TGTGCCATAACTGCCGGGACACCGTCCGATGGCTACACCTTC.

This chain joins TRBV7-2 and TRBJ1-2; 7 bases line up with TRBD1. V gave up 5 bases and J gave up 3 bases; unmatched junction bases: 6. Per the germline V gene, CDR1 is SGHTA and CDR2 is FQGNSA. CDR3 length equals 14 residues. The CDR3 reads CASSLGQAHYGYTF. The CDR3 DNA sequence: TGTGCCAGCAGCCTAGGACAGGCCCACTATGGCTACACCTTC. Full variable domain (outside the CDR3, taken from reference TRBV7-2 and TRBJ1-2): GAGVSQSPSNKVTEKGKDVELRCDPISGHTALYWYRQSLGQGLEFLIYFQGNSAPDKSGLPSDRFSAERTGGSVSTLTIQRTQQEDSAVYLCASSLGQAHYGYTFGSGTRLTVV.

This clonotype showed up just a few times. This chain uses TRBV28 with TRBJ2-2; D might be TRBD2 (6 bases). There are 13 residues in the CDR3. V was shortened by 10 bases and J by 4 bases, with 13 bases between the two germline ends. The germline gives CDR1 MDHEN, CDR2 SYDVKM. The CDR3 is CATVGGVTGELFF. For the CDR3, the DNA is TGTGCCACGGTGGGGGGAGTCACCGGGGAGCTGTTTTTT.

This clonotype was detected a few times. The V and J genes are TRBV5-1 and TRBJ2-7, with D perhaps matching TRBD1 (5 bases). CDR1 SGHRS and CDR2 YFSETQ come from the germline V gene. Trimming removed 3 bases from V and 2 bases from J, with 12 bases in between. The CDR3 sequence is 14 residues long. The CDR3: CASSSGQGAYEQYF. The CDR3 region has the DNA TGCGCCAGCAGCTCCGGACAAGGAGCCTACGAGCAGTACTTC.

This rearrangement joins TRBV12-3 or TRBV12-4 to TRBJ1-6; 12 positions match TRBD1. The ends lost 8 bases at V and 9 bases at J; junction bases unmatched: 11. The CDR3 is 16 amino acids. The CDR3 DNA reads TGTGCCAGCCGTCTAGGGGACAGGGGGCAAGGTTCACCCCTCCACTTT. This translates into CASRLGDRGQGSPLHF.

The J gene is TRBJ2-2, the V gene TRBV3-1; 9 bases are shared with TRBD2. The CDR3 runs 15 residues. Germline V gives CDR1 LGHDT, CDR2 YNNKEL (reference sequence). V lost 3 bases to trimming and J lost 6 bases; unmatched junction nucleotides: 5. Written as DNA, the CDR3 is TGTGCCAGCAGCCATGGTAGCGGGAGTGCCGGGGAGCTGTTTTTT. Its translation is CASSHGSGSAGELFF.

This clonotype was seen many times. CDR3 nucleotides: TGTGCCAGCAGGGGGGCCAACGGGGGCAATCAGCCCCAGCATTTT. This codes for CASRGANGGNQPQHF. The chain combines TRBV12-3 or TRBV12-4 with TRBJ1-5; possible D gene TRBD1, 6 bases. The CDR3 runs 15 residues. Trimming took off 6 bases at V and 2 bases at J, with 14 bases between the two ends.